These T cell receptor beta chains were read from a single sample in a study of identical twins. From the 5' RACE reads, TCRdb called clonotypes with MiXCR, one entry per CDR3 protein. The sample contains 640,000 or so distinct CDR3 sequences, 5.5% to 6.5% of which appear only once. The sequencing sample was made of naive T cells sorted from blood. These receptors originate from a man in his late teens or twenties in good health. The CDR3 runs from the conserved cysteine through the conserved F or W. D genes are given only for firm matches. Some rows mark clone size as missing; the rest say once, few, many or name a class of expanded clone.

D gene,J gene,V gene,clone size,CDR3 DNA,CDR3 protein
TRBD2,TRBJ2-7,TRBV6-2/TRBV6-3,few,TGTGCCAGCAGTGTGACTAGCGGGACATACGAGCAGTACTTC,CASSVTSGTYEQYF
-,TRBJ2-3,TRBV6-5,few,TGTGCCAGCAGTTTGCTGGGAGTGGGCACAGATACGCAGTATTTT,CASSLLGVGTDTQYF
TRBD1,TRBJ1-1,TRBV6-1,many,TGTGCCGTTTTTCAGACAGGGCTTGATGCTGAAGCTTTCTTT,CAVFQTGLDAEAFF
-,TRBJ1-5,TRBV9,-,TGTGCCAGCAGTCGAGGACCCACACAGCCCCAGCATTTT,CASSRGPTQPQHF
-,TRBJ1-3,TRBV21-1,few,TGTGCCAGCGTTCCGGGCCAGCAATCTGGAAACACCATATATTTT,CASVPGQQSGNTIYF
-,TRBJ2-1,TRBV21-1,few,TGTGCCAGCAGCACCAGCTCCGACAATGAGCAGTTCTTC,CASSTSSDNEQFF
-,TRBJ1-2,TRBV5-1,-,TGCGCCAGCAGCTTGGGGGATCGCTTTTCATATGGCTACACCTTC,CASSLGDRFSYGYTF
-,TRBJ2-5,TRBV6-1,many,TGTGCCAGCAGCGAACAGGGTGGGAAAGAGACCCAGTACTTC,CASSEQGGKETQYF
-,TRBJ2-5,TRBV2,-,TGTGCCACCATTTTGGGGGCTAGCAGTCAAGAGACCCAGTACTTC,CATILGASSQETQYF
TRBD2,TRBJ2-1,TRBV10-2,few,TGCGCCAGCAGCGGACTAGCGGGAGGGGTGAATGAGCAGTTCTTC,CASSGLAGGVNEQFF
TRBD1,TRBJ2-3,TRBV5-1,many,TGCGCCAGCAGCCAGGACAGGCCCGCAGATACGCAGTATTTT,CASSQDRPADTQYF
-,TRBJ1-3,TRBV20-1,many,TGCAGTGCTAGAGATGCTATCTCCTCTGGAAACACCATATATTTT,CSARDAISSGNTIYF
-,TRBJ2-1,TRBV12-3/TRBV12-4,few,TGTGCCAGCATCTTAGGAGGGGGAAACAATGAGCAGTTCTTC,CASILGGGNNEQFF
-,TRBJ1-1,TRBV18,few,TGTGCCAGCTCAACAGATATGAACACTGAAGCTTTCTTT,CASSTDMNTEAFF
-,TRBJ2-3,TRBV6-8,few,TGTGCCAGCAGAGCTCGCGGCCGACGCCCAGATACGCAGTATTTT,CASRARGRRPDTQYF
TRBD2,TRBJ2-5,TRBV18,-,TGTGCCAGCTCACCGGAACTAGCGGGAGGTTTCGAGACCCAGTACTTC,CASSPELAGGFETQYF
TRBD1,TRBJ2-3,TRBV6-1,-,TGTGCCAGCAGTGAAGTGACAGGGTCTAGCACAGATACGCAGTATTTT,CASSEVTGSSTDTQYF
-,TRBJ2-7,TRBV20-1,few,TGCAGTGCCACCGGACAGACGATCTACGAGCAGTACTTC,CSATGQTIYEQYF
-,TRBJ1-2,TRBV3-1,few,TGTGCCAGCAGCCATTCGAGATGGCAGGGGCGCTATGGCTACACCTTC,CASSHSRWQGRYGYTF
TRBD1,TRBJ2-5,TRBV29-1,many,TGCAGCGTTGAAGATTTACAGGGGTCAGAGACCCAGTACTTC,CSVEDLQGSETQYF
-,TRBJ2-1,TRBV5-1,few,TGCGCCAGCAGCTTGAGTCCGGGAGTTGACTCGAATGAGCAGTTCTTC,CASSLSPGVDSNEQFF
-,TRBJ2-1,TRBV5-6,many,TGTGCCAGCAGCCTGACCGAGGATGAGCAGTTCTTC,CASSLTEDEQFF
-,TRBJ2-7,TRBV5-5,-,TGTGCCAGCAGCTTGGGGTTCAAGCGGGCACTGAGCTCCTACGAGCAGTACTTC,CASSLGFKRALSSYEQYF
-,TRBJ2-5,TRBV6-2/TRBV6-3,few,TGTGCCAGCAGTTACGACATATACCAAGAGACCCAGTACTTC,CASSYDIYQETQYF
-,TRBJ2-1,TRBV6-1,many,TGTGCCAGCCCTCTGTACAATGAGCAGTTCTTC,CASPLYNEQFF
TRBD2,TRBJ2-1,TRBV5-6,-,TGTGCCAGCTGCACTCGGGGGGTTGAGCAGTTCTTC,CASCTRGVEQFF
TRBD1,TRBJ2-7,TRBV7-9,-,TGTGCCAGCAGCTTAGGACAGGGATCACCCTACGAGCAGTACTTC,CASSLGQGSPYEQYF
-,TRBJ2-7,TRBV20-1,many,TGCAGTGCTAGAGCCTCAGCGGCCCACGAGCAGTACTTC,CSARASAAHEQYF
-,TRBJ1-1,TRBV5-1,many,TGCGCCAGCAGCTTGGGACGCGAGCTTGAAGCTTTCTTT,CASSLGRELEAFF
-,TRBJ2-7,TRBV20-1,many,TGCAGTGCCCTACAGGGAGTTTACGAGCAGTACTTC,CSALQGVYEQYF
-,TRBJ2-3,TRBV29-1,many,TGCAGCCCCATAAAGCGGGATACGCAGTATTTT,CSPIKRDTQYF
-,TRBJ2-1,TRBV3-1,few,TGTGCCAGCACAAGTTCGCCAGGCTCCTACAATGAGCAGTTCTTC,CASTSSPGSYNEQFF
-,TRBJ1-6,TRBV6-2/TRBV6-3,few,TGTGCCAGCGGGGTACTATCCTATAATTCACCCCTCCACTTT,CASGVLSYNSPLHF
TRBD1,TRBJ2-5,TRBV30,-,TGTGCCTGGAGTGCCTGGACAGGGAGGCAAGAGACCCAGTACTTC,CAWSAWTGRQETQYF
-,TRBJ2-7,TRBV12-3/TRBV12-4,many,TGTGCCAGCAGCCAAACGACCGAATACGAGCAGTACTTC,CASSQTTEYEQYF
-,TRBJ2-7,TRBV27,few,TGTGCCAGCAGTTTAGGGGGAGTGGCCAGGGGCTCCTACGAGCAGTACTTC,CASSLGGVARGSYEQYF
TRBD1,TRBJ2-3,TRBV5-1,many,TGCGCCAGCAGCTTGGACGGGACAGGGGGCACAGATACGCAGTATTTT,CASSLDGTGGTDTQYF
-,TRBJ2-1,TRBV12-3/TRBV12-4,many,TGTGCCAGCAGCTTTGTATCTGAGCAGTTCTTC,CASSFVSEQFF